These 20 T cell receptor beta chains share one sample of origin, sequenced in a study of early T cells in non-severe SARS-CoV-2 infection (dated by TCRdb to 2020 to 2023). The library was obtained by 5' RACE. Instrument on record: NextSeq 500. TCRdb reprocessing: public reads trimmed at Q25 with fastp, clones called with MiXCR, in-frame beta chains kept. Here each entry gathers all rows of one CDR3 protein and keeps the most common genes and DNA. Recorded for this sample are about 83,000 distinct CDR3 sequences; roughly 13% of them occurred a single time. The ten largest clones represent 1.2% to 1.5% of the sample. Sequencing was done on a sample of whole blood. The receptors originated from an adult who was a healthcare worker with PCR-confirmed SARS-CoV-2 infection or an uninfected control (not recorded which).

V is TRBV28 and J is TRBJ1-2, with a possible D match to TRBD1 (5 bases). The CDR3 totals 14 residues. The germline V and J ends were trimmed by 6 bases and 4 bases, with 15 bases remaining between them. Germline CDR1 reads MDHEN; CDR2 reads SYDVKM. As DNA, the CDR3 is TGTGCCAGCAGCCCCCCGGGACGCGGCTATGGCTACACCTTC. Translated: CASSPPGRGYGYTF.

This chain links TRBV7-9 with TRBJ1-1; D not resolved. V lost 5 bases and J 6 bases, leaving 13 bases between the germline ends. CDR1 and CDR2 (germline): SEHNR, FQNEAQ (reference sequence). The CDR3 totals 13 residues. CDR3: CASSPGGVSEAFF. CDR3 DNA sequence: TGTGCCAGCAGCCCCGGCGGAGTATCTGAAGCTTTCTTT. Drawing the rest from reference TRBV7-9 and TRBJ1-1, the complete variable domain is DTGVSQNPRHKITKRGQNVTFRCDPISEHNRLYWYRQTLGQGPEFLTYFQNEAQLEKSRLLSDRFSAERPKGSFSTLEIQRTEQGDSAMYLCASSPGGVSEAFFGQGTRLTVV.

This clonotype came up once. The chain is built from TRBV7-8 and TRBJ1-3, with 7 bases fitting TRBD1. The CDR3 sequence is 16 residues long. The germline V gene has CDR1 SGHVS and CDR2 FQNEAQ. J was trimmed by 2 bases and V by 0 bases; bases with no gene match: 4. In DNA form, the CDR3 reads TGTGCCAGCAGCTTAGCGTGGCAGGGGGCTGGAAACACCATATATTTT. Translating it yields CASSLAWQGAGNTIYF.

This clonotype was seen at least ten times. This chain connects TRBV19 to TRBJ1-2; 8 bases match TRBD1. This CDR3 region has 16 residues. Germline CDR1 LNHDA, CDR2 SQIVND (reference sequence). Germline trimming cut 7 bases from V and 8 bases from J; bases unmatched to any gene: 18. CDR3 nucleotides: TGTGCCAGTACCCCCGGGGGACAGGCCCTACCTCAAGGCTACACCTTC. It translates to CASTPGGQALPQGYTF.

This clonotype showed up many times. This chain connects TRBV6-6 to TRBJ2-5; the D call may be TRBD1 or TRBD2 (5 bases each). Germline V gene lookup returns CDR1 MNHNY and CDR2 SVGAGI (reference sequence). The CDR3 loop spans 15 amino acids. Trimming stripped 0 bases from V and 5 bases from J, with 13 bases between. The CDR3 sequence is CASSYSGPSGETQYF. The CDR3, as DNA: TGTGCCAGCAGTTACTCGGGACCGTCCGGGGAGACCCAGTACTTC.

This clonotype was seen a few times. The CDR3 nucleotides are TGTGCCAGCAGCTTGGAAATGGCGGTTGTAAGCGATGAGCAGTTCTTC. Protein sequence: CASSLEMAVVSDEQFF. The rearrangement links TRBV11-2 to TRBJ2-1; D uncertain. The V end lost 3 bases, the J end lost 8 bases, and 20 bases lay between the germline ends. Germline V CDR1 and CDR2: SGHAT, FQNNGV. CDR3 length: 16 amino acids.

This chain joins TRBV6-6 and TRBJ2-2; D possibly corresponds to TRBD1 (5 bases). CDR1 is MNHNY and CDR2 is SVGAGI in the germline V gene (reference sequence). The CDR3 runs to 12 residues. The CDR3 sequence is CGITGNTGELFF. The CDR3 coding sequence is TGTGGTATCACAGGGAACACCGGGGAGCTGTTTTTT.

V is TRBV7-8 and J is TRBJ1-2, with TRBD1 matching 7 bases. CDR3 length: 13 residues. Germline CDR1 reads SGHVS; CDR2 reads FQNEAQ. J lost 3 bases, V lost 4 bases, and 2 bases had no gene match. CDR3 DNA: TGTGCCAGCAGCTCCGGACAGGACTATGGCTACACCTTC. This translates into CASSSGQDYGYTF. Using reference TRBV7-8 and TRBJ1-2 for the parts outside the CDR3, the full variable domain is GAGVSQSPRYKVAKRGQDVALRCDPISGHVSLFWYQQALGQGPEFLTYFQNEAQLDKSGLPSDRFFAERPEGSVSTLKIQRTQQEDSAVYLCASSSGQDYGYTFGSGTRLTVV.

Ten or more counts support this clonotype. This chain uses TRBV11-2 with TRBJ2-3; D possibly corresponds to TRBD2 (6 bases). CDR3 length equals 15 residues. Germline CDR1 is SGHAT and CDR2 is FQNNGV. Deletions cut 4 bases from V and 1 base from J, with 12 bases between. The CDR3: CASSYRGRGTDTQYF. The CDR3 DNA is TGTGCCAGCAGCTATCGGGGGAGAGGCACAGATACGCAGTATTTT.

The chain combines TRBV7-8 with TRBJ2-1; D unresolved. There are 13 residues in the CDR3. CDR1 SGHVS and CDR2 FQNEAQ come from the germline V gene. Between the trimmed V and J ends, which lost 5 bases and 12 bases, there was a span of 17 bases. CDR3 protein: CASSPLILFRQFF. For the CDR3, the DNA is TGTGCCAGCAGCCCCTTGATCCTTTTTAGGCAGTTCTTC.

The table lists this clonotype with a count of one. Being one base from a much bigger clone, this may be a read error. The genes are TRBV6-2 or TRBV6-3 and TRBJ1-1, with D unresolved. Germline assignment: CDR1 MNHEY and CDR2 SVGEGT. V was trimmed by 5 bases and J by 4 bases, leaving 20 bases between them. The CDR3 sequence is 16 residues long. CDR3 DNA sequence: TGTGCCAGCAGTCCCCGGAGGGCGATCATGATCACTGAAGCTTTCTTT. It yields the protein CASSPRRAIMITEAFF.

There are many counts of this clonotype. Here the CDR3 DNA reads TGTGCCAGCATTTCCATTCGGGGCCTCCACTTT. Its protein product is CASISIRGLHF. The chain couples TRBV2 to TRBJ1-6; D is uncertain. V lost 7 bases and J lost 15, with 13 bases in between. CDR3 size: 11 residues. Germline V lookup: CDR1 SNHLY, CDR2 FYNNEI.

This clonotype was seen a single time. The chain couples TRBV29-1 to TRBJ1-1, with D possibly matching TRBD1 (5 bases). The V end lost 4 bases, the J end lost 10 bases, and 13 bases lay between the germline ends. Germline CDR1 and CDR2: SQVTM and ANQGSEA. This CDR3 has 11 residues. The CDR3 spells CSVVTDIRAFF. In nucleotides, the CDR3 is TGCAGCGTTGTAACGGACATTCGAGCTTTCTTT.

The sample holds a few counts of this clonotype. The chain carries TRBV30 and TRBJ2-2; TRBD1 is a possible D gene (6 bases). This CDR3 region has 15 residues. V was shortened by 2 bases and J by 3 bases, with 13 bases between the two germline ends. Germline CDR1 reads GTSNPN; CDR2 reads SVGIG (reference sequence). The CDR3 region has the DNA TGTGCCTGGAGTTCCGGACAGACGGACACCGGGGAGCTGTTTTTT. This encodes CAWSSGQTDTGELFF. The variable domain in full, completed from reference TRBV30 and TRBJ2-2, reads SQTIHQWPATLVQPVGSPLSLECTVEGTSNPNLYWYRQAAGRGLQLLFYSVGIGQISSEVPQNLSASRPQDRQFILSSKKLLLSDSGFYLCAWSSGQTDTGELFFGEGSRLTVL.

The V and J genes are TRBV10-3 and TRBJ1-4; tentatively, D is TRBD1 (5 bases). In germline, CDR1 is ENHRY, CDR2 SYGVKD. The V end was cut by 8 bases, the J end by 5 bases, with 18 bases between. The CDR3 sequence is 15 residues long. CDR3 sequence reads: CAISVGARENEKLFF. The DNA for the CDR3 is TGTGCCATCTCCGTAGGGGCCAGGGAGAATGAAAAACTGTTTTTT.

This clonotype appeared many times. This chain connects TRBV3-1 to TRBJ2-3; no firm D call. The CDR3 extends over 13 amino acids. CDR1 is LGHDT, CDR2 YNNKEL, per germline (reference sequence). The V gene lost 6 bases and the J gene lost 0 bases, with 7 bases spanning the gap. The CDR3 sequence: CASRELSTDTQYF. For the CDR3, the DNA is TGTGCCAGCAGGGAACTAAGCACAGATACGCAGTATTTT.

The chain has TRBV6-5 and TRBJ2-3; 7 bases match TRBD2. Germline CDR1 is MNHEY and CDR2 is SVGAGI. The CDR3 is 14 amino acids. J was trimmed by 7 bases and V by 6 bases; bases with no gene match: 10. The CDR3 DNA sequence: TGTGCCAGCAGCCCGGGACTACTTAAGAATACGCAGTATTTT. Amino acids: CASSPGLLKNTQYF.

This clonotype was seen more than once but under ten times. The rearrangement joins TRBV29-1 to TRBJ2-1, with TRBD1 matching 8 bases. Germline V gives CDR1 SQVTM, CDR2 ANQGSEA. The CDR3 sequence is 14 residues long. The V and J ends lost 4 bases and 4 bases, in that order; junction bases with no gene match: 6. The DNA for the CDR3 is TGCAGCGTTGTAGGGACAGGACTATACAATGAGCAGTTCTTC. This codes for CSVVGTGLYNEQFF.

V is TRBV28 and J is TRBJ1-2; 9 nucleotides align to TRBD1. The CDR3 is made up of 12 amino acids. Looked up from germline, CDR1 is MDHEN and CDR2 is SYDVKM. V dropped 10 bases and J dropped 7; count of bases not matched to a gene: 7. The CDR3 DNA is TGTGCCACCTCACAGGGGGCGGCTGGCTACACCTTC. This codes for CATSQGAAGYTF.

This clonotype was seen only a few times. Here the CDR3 DNA reads TGCAGCGTTGAAAGGGGTCAGGGGGAGCTGTTTTTT. As protein: CSVERGQGELFF. The chain couples TRBV29-1 to TRBJ2-2; TRBD1 might be the D (5 bases). This CDR3 has 12 amino acids. Germline loops: CDR1 SQVTM, CDR2 ANQGSEA. Between the trimmed V and J ends, which lost 2 bases and 8 bases, there was a span of 9 bases.